One and the same sample provided the 21 T cell receptor beta chains below, sequenced in a study of tumor-infiltrating lymphocytes in primary liver carcinoma. Unsorted bulk tissue of about 18-34 mg yielded co-extracted RNA and DNA. Using a constant-region primer together with ProtoScript II reverse transcriptase, TCR beta cDNA was made from 450 to 600 ng of total RNA. Libraries of TCR beta came from three nested multiplex PCR rounds with slightly modified ARM-PCR. The opening two PCR rounds, 10 cycles each, paired TRBV1-TRBV30 forward primers with a C-beta reverse primer. In TCRdb, the multiplex PCR reads were re-called with MiXCR into one record per CDR3 protein. The data contain about 190,000 distinct CDR3 sequences, approximately 80% of them singletons. The specimen was tumor tissue from primary liver carcinoma. Receptor source: a man aged 35 to 55 with primary liver carcinoma and hepatitis B virus infection.

Note on this clonotype: A single base separates this from a much larger clone, so it may be a read error. The chain combines TRBV25-1 with TRBJ2-1; 7 bases line up with TRBD2. Germline V gene data show CDR1 as MGHDK and CDR2 as SYGVNS. The CDR3 has 17 residues. V lost 3 bases, J lost 2 bases, and 10 bases stayed unmatched. In DNA, the CDR3 is TGTGCCAGCAGTGATCTGAGTGGGCTAGCGGCCTACAATGAGCAGTTCTTC. Protein sequence: CASSDLSGLAAYNEQFF. Using reference TRBV25-1 and TRBJ2-1 for the parts outside the CDR3, the full variable domain is EADIYQTPRYLVIGTGKKITLECSQTMGHDKMYWYQQDPGMELHLIHYSYGVNSTEKGDLSSESTVSRIRTEHFPLTLESARPSHTSQYLCASSDLSGLAAYNEQFFGPGTRLTVL.

Comment on this clonotype: Sequence at one end of the junction differs from germline and may be a read error. The genes are TRBV4-3 and TRBJ1-6; 9 bases fit TRBD1. There are 16 residues in the CDR3. The germline CDR1 and CDR2 sequences are LGHNA and YSLEER. The CDR3 DNA sequence: TGCGCCAGTAGCTCCTGGGACAGGGCAAGGAATTCACTCCTCCACTTT. It encodes CASSSWDRARNSLLHF.

With respect to this clonotype: The junction departs from the called germline gene at one end, perhaps through a read error. CDR3 sequence (DNA): TGCAGCGTTCTGACTAGCGAGATTTGGGCAGAGGCCCAGTACTTC. The encoded protein is CSVLTSEIWAEAQYF. J is TRBJ2-5 and V is TRBV29-1; TRBD2 matches at 8 bases. This CDR3 contains 15 residues. Germline CDR1 is SQVTM and CDR2 is ANQGSEA. Variable domain in full (rest from reference TRBV29-1 and TRBJ2-5): SAVISQKPSRDICQRGTSLTIQCQVDSQVTMMFWYRQQPGQSLTLIATANQGSEATYESGFVIDKFPISRPNLTFSTLTVSNMSPEDSSIYLCSVLTSEIWAEAQYFGPGTRLLVL.

On this clonotype: It is likely a read error, because the conserved phenylalanine at the end of the CDR3 is missing. The chain has TRBV28 and TRBJ2-1; 14 positions agree with TRBD2. CDR1 and CDR2 from the germline V gene are MDHEN and SYDVKM. CDR3 length: 20 amino acids. CDR3 protein: CACSRIGGLAGDKRLYEQFL. Written as DNA, the CDR3 is TGTGCCTGCAGCAGGATCGGGGGACTAGCGGGAGATAAAAGGTTATATGAGCAGTTCTTA.

On this clonotype itself: Mismatch with germline at one junction end may stem from a read error. The J gene is TRBJ2-5, the V gene TRBV29-1, with TRBD2 identical over 7 bases. The V gene's germline CDR1 is SQVTM and CDR2 ANQGSEA. The CDR3 totals 13 residues. CDR3 DNA sequence: TGCAGCGGCCGTGGCGGGAGAGGGGAGACCCAGTATTTC. Residues: CSGRGGRGETQYF.

This clonotype has just a few counts. This chain connects TRBV19 to TRBJ2-1; D tentatively reads TRBD1 or TRBD2 (5 bases each). V was shortened by 5 bases and J by 12 bases, with 11 bases between the two germline ends. The CDR3 loop spans 11 amino acids. Germline V CDR1 and CDR2: LNHDA, SQIVND (reference sequence). DNA for the CDR3: TGTGCCAGTAGTTTGGGGGATTGGCAGTTCTTC. Translation gives CASSLGDWQFF.

This clonotype has more than one count but fewer than ten. A junction end diverges from the germline sequence, so it may reflect a read error. The CDR3 spells CASTAQRAANTDTQYF. DNA of the CDR3: TGTGCTAGCACCGCCCAGCGGGCGGCTAACACAGATACGCAGTATTTT. The chain joins TRBV6-1 to TRBJ2-3, with D perhaps matching TRBD2 (6 bases). Germline CDR1 MNHNS, CDR2 SASEGT. CDR3 length: 16 amino acids.

About this clonotype: At one boundary the junction diverges from the germline segment, which might be a read error. The chain employs TRBV6-1 and TRBJ2-5; weak D call: TRBD1 (6 bases). Germline CDR1 and CDR2: MNHNS and SASEGT. This CDR3 has 18 amino acids. CDR3 nucleotides: TGCGCCAGCAGTGAAAATTTAATGGGGGCGGCCATTGGAGAGACCCAGTACTTC. Translation gives CASSENLMGAAIGETQYF.

Details on this clonotype: The junction departs from the called germline gene at one end, perhaps through a read error. The chain joins TRBV12-3 or TRBV12-4 to TRBJ1-1; D might be TRBD1 (6 bases). This CDR3 spans 14 amino acids. CDR3 amino acids: CVSSSTDRNTDAFF. The CDR3 DNA is TGTGTCAGCAGTTCGACAGACAGGAACACTGATGCTTTCTTT.

As for this clonotype: The junction departs from germline at one end; a sequencing error may be responsible. V usage is TRBV5-4 and J usage is TRBJ2-2; 8 nucleotides line up with TRBD2. CDR1 is SGHNT, CDR2 YYREEE, per germline (reference sequence). The CDR3 is 15 amino acids. The CDR3 is CTSSSTSANTWGLFF. DNA of the CDR3: TGTACCAGCAGCTCGACTAGCGCGAACACCTGGGGGCTGTTTTTT.

Concerning this clonotype: The conserved phenylalanine or tryptophan is not found at the CDR3 terminus, so this likely reflects a read error. The chain is built from TRBV29-1 and TRBJ2-5, with 11 bases lining up with TRBD1. This CDR3 is built from 15 residues. Germline CDR1 reads SQVTM; CDR2 reads ANQGSEA. The CDR3 nucleotides are TGCATCATTGAAGCGGACAGGGGGCGAGCAGAGACCCAGTACCTC. Its protein is CIIEADRGRAETQYL.

In the case of this clonotype: As the CDR3 is not closed by the conserved phenylalanine or tryptophan, this likely results from a read error. The genes are TRBV11-2 and TRBJ2-1; the D gene could be TRBD1 or TRBD2 (5 bases each). Trimming removed 3 bases at V and 11 bases at J, with 8 bases between. The CDR3 is 11 residues long. Germline V CDR1 and CDR2: SGHAT, FQNNGV. CDR3 DNA: TGTGCCAGCAGCTTGTGGGGGAAGCAGTTCTTA. Amino acids: CASSLWGKQFL.

Comment on this clonotype: The germline gene is not matched at one end of the junction; a read error may be the cause. The gene calls are TRBV4-2 and TRBJ2-2; the match to TRBD1 covers 9 bases. The CDR3 extends over 15 amino acids. CDR1 and CDR2 from the germline V gene are LGHNA and YNFKEQ. The CDR3 loop reads CASSQELQGAGGLFF. The CDR3 nucleotides are TGTGCCAGTAGCCAAGAACTACAGGGGGCCGGGGGACTGTTTTTT.

Remarks on this clonotype: One base away lies a much larger clone, so this may be a sequencing read error. This chain uses TRBV5-5 with TRBJ2-7; the match to TRBD1 covers 8 bases. V shed 3 bases and J 3 bases; nucleotides not matched to a gene: 8. The germline CDR1 and CDR2 sequences are SGHKS and YYEKEE (reference sequence). The CDR3 covers 15 residues. CDR3 nucleotides: TGTGCCAGCAGCTCTCAGGGGACAGGAGTCTACGAGCAGTACTTC. Its translation: CASSSQGTGVYEQYF. Full variable domain (outside the CDR3, taken from reference TRBV5-5 and TRBJ2-7): DAGVTQSPTHLIKTRGQQVTLRCSPISGHKSVSWYQQVLGQGPQFIFQYYEKEERGRGNFPDRFSARQFPNYSSELNVNALLLGDSALYLCASSSQGTGVYEQYFGPGTRLTVT.

On this clonotype: One end of the junction does not line up with germline, which may come from a read error. The chain is built from TRBV29-1 and TRBJ2-5; 9 bases line up with TRBD1. CDR1 is SQVTM and CDR2 is ANQGSEA in the germline V gene. The CDR3 contains 15 residues. The CDR3 loop is CSVEANRGRADTQYF. The CDR3 coding sequence is TGCAGTGTTGAAGCGAACAGGGGGCGAGCAGACACCCAGTATTTC.

The chain couples TRBV4-3 to TRBJ2-5; TRBD2 aligns across 9 bases. Trimming at V came to 1 base and at J to 5 bases, leaving 11 bases not matched to a gene. This CDR3 has 17 residues. Germline CDR1 reads LGHNA; CDR2 reads YSLEER. CDR3 residues: CASSQAASGKTGETQYF. For the CDR3, the DNA is TGCGCCAGCAGCCAAGCCGCTAGCGGGAAGACAGGTGAGACCCAGTACTTC.

Comment on this clonotype: Relative to the germline gene, one junction end is altered; a read error may explain this. This rearrangement joins TRBV11-1 to TRBJ2-4, with TRBD2 identical over 12 bases. Germline V gene data show CDR1 as SGHAT and CDR2 as FQDESV (reference sequence). The CDR3 runs 17 residues. CDR3 bases: TGCGTCAGCAACTTTCCCTGGACTAGCGGGACCAAAAACATTCAGTATTTC. It specifies CVSNFPWTSGTKNIQYF.

This clonotype was counted many times. The V and J genes are TRBV29-1 and TRBJ2-1, with TRBD1 matching over 7 bases. Germline CDR1 and CDR2: SQVTM and ANQGSEA. The CDR3 spans 15 residues. V lost 1 base, J lost 10 bases, and 13 bases stayed unmatched. The CDR3 sequence: CSVEVGGRGQGEQFF. CDR3 bases: TGCAGCGTTGAAGTAGGAGGAAGGGGGCAGGGCGAGCAGTTCTTC.

As concerns this clonotype: A much bigger clone sits one base away, suggesting this may be a read error. The J gene is TRBJ2-3, the V gene TRBV30; D possibly matches TRBD1 or TRBD2 (6 bases each). The germline gives CDR1 GTSNPN, CDR2 SVGIG (reference sequence). This CDR3 has 13 amino acids. CDR3 coding DNA: TGTTCCTGGAGGGGGGCAAGCACAGATACGCAGTATTTT. This gives the protein CSWRGASTDTQYF.

In the case of this clonotype: The junction does not match germline at one end; this may be a read error. The J gene is TRBJ2-7, the V gene TRBV11-2, with D perhaps TRBD1 or TRBD2 (6 bases each). Germline CDR1 SGHAT, CDR2 FQNNGV. This CDR3 contains 12 residues. CDR3 residues: CASSPGGYEWYF. In DNA, the CDR3 is TGTGCTAGCAGTCCCGGGGGCTACGAGTGGTACTTC.

Concerning this clonotype itself: The junction shows a germline mismatch at one end, possibly a read error. V usage is TRBV12-3 or TRBV12-4 and J usage is TRBJ2-1; D is unresolved. The CDR3 is 16 residues long. CDR3 protein: CVSSGPRRTPQDKQFF. In DNA form, the CDR3 reads TGTGTCAGCAGTGGGCCCCGGCGGACCCCTCAGGATAAGCAGTTCTTC.